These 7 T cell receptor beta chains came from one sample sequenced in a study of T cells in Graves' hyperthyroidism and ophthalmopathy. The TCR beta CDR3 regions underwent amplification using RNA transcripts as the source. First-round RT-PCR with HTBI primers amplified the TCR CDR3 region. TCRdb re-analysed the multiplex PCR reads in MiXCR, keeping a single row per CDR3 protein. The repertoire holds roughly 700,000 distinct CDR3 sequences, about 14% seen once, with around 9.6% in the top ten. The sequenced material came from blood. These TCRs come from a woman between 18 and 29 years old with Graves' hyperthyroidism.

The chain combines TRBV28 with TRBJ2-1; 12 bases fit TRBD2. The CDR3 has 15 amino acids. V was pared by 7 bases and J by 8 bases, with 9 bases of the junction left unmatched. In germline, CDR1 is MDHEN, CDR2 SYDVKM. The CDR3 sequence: CASTRGLAGSYEQFF. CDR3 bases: TGTGCCAGCACCCGAGGACTAGCGGGATCCTATGAGCAGTTCTTC.

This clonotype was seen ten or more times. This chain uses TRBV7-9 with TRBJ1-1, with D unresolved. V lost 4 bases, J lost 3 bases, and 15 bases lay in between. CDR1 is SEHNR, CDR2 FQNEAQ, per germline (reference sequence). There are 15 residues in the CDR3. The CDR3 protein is CASSSWVAEDTEAFF. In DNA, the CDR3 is TGTGCCAGCAGCTCTTGGGTCGCCGAGGACACTGAAGCTTTCTTT.

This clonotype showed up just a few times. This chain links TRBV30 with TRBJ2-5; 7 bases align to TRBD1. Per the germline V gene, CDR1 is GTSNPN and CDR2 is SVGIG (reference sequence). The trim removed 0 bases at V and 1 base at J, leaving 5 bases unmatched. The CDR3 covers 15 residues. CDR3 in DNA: TGTGCCTGGAGTGTACTACAGGGGTCCCAAGAGACCCAGTACTTC. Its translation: CAWSVLQGSQETQYF.

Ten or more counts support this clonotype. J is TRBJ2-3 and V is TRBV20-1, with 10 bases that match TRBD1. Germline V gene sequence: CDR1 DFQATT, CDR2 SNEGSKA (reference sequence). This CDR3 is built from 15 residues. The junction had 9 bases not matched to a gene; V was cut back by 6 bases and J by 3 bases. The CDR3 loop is CSATTRDRGTDTQYF. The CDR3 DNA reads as TGCAGTGCCACTACCCGGGACAGGGGAACAGATACGCAGTATTTT.

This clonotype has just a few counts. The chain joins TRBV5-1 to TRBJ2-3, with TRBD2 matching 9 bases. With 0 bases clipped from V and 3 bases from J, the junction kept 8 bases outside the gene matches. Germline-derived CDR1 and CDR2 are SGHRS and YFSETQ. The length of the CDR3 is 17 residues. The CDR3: CASSLDLAGGPTDTQYF. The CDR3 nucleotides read TGCGCCAGCAGCTTGGATTTGGCGGGAGGGCCTACAGATACGCAGTATTTT.

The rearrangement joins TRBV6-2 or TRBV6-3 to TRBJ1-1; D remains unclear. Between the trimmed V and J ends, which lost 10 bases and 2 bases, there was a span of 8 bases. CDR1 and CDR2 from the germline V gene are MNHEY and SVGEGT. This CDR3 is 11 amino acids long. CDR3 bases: TGTGCCATCCGGGATAACACTGAAGCTTTCTTT. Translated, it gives CAIRDNTEAFF.

CDR3 region: CAISDSGTGGRTEAFF. CDR3 coding DNA: TGTGCCATCAGTGACTCCGGGACAGGGGGCCGAACTGAAGCTTTCTTT. The chain employs TRBV10-3 and TRBJ1-1; 12 bases align to TRBD1. CDR3 length equals 16 residues. The germline CDR1 and CDR2 sequences are ENHRY and SYGVKD. Trimming removed 3 bases from V and 5 bases from J; junction bases left unmatched: 7.